Shown below are 23 T cell receptor beta chains from a single sample sequenced in a study of quantifying T cell responses using KT2 cells. Across the whole study: RNA was reverse transcribed with TCR alpha and beta constant-region primers.

The cDNA 3' end received a ligated oligonucleotide with a UMI. First-round PCR used 4 to 5 cycles and beta primers RC1.1 and RC1.2 covering TRBC1 and TRBC2. TCRdb redid the calling of the UMI-ligation and nested PCR reads with MiXCR, one entry per CDR3 protein. The sample yields some 43,000 distinct CDR3 sequences, around 15% seen once. Sequenced material: PBMCs spiked with cells of the T cell clone KT2. The receptors shown here come from a human donor.

As DNA, the CDR3 is TGTGCCAGCAGCCGTAGTAGCACTAGCACAGATACGCAGTATTTT. Residues: CASSRSSTSTDTQYF. The chain has TRBV7-9 and TRBJ2-3; D remains unclear. The CDR3 has 15 residues. Germline V gives CDR1 SEHNR, CDR2 FQNEAQ (reference sequence). The V end lost 5 bases, the J end lost 0 bases, and 12 bases lay between the germline ends.

This clonotype was found a few times. This chain links TRBV7-2 with TRBJ2-3, with 8 bases lining up with TRBD2. Germline CDR1 SGHTA, CDR2 FQGNSA. The junction had 8 bases not matched to a gene; V was cut back by 5 bases and J by 4 bases. CDR3 length equals 15 residues. CDR3 in amino acids: CASSPWTSKADTQYF. In DNA form, the CDR3 reads TGTGCCAGCAGCCCGTGGACTAGCAAAGCAGATACGCAGTATTTT.

V usage is TRBV29-1 and J usage is TRBJ2-1; D is ambiguous. V lost 2 bases, J lost 2 bases, and 10 bases lay in between. CDR1 and CDR2 (germline): SQVTM, ANQGSEA. CDR3 length: 14 amino acids. CDR3: CSVEFSLPYNEQFF. DNA for the CDR3: TGCAGCGTTGAATTCAGTCTCCCCTACAATGAGCAGTTCTTC.

Many counts were recorded for this clonotype. The V gene is TRBV11-2, the J gene TRBJ2-5; D possibly corresponds to TRBD2 (6 bases). Germline CDR1 reads SGHAT; CDR2 reads FQNNGV. The CDR3 extends over 15 amino acids. V was trimmed by 5 bases and J by 3 bases, leaving 16 bases between them. CDR3 bases: TGTGCCAGCAGCCGGTTCGGGGGTGAAGAAGAGACCCAGTACTTC. Its translation is CASSRFGGEEETQYF.

This clonotype showed up just a few times. The chain is built from TRBV5-5 and TRBJ2-7, with 11 nucleotides matching TRBD1. After removal of 4 bases from V and 1 base from J, the junction contained 4 bases not matched to a gene. CDR1 and CDR2 (germline): SGHKS, YYEKEE (reference sequence). The CDR3 has 15 residues. Written as DNA, the CDR3 is TGTGCCAGCAGCCAAGGGACAGGGGGTTCCTACGAGCAGTACTTC. It translates to CASSQGTGGSYEQYF.

This clonotype was seen repeatedly, ten times or more. The chain recombines TRBV20-1 with TRBJ1-1; no clear D gene. Trimming removed 1 base at V and 1 base at J, with 22 bases between. This CDR3 spans 18 amino acids. The V gene's germline CDR1 is DFQATT and CDR2 SNEGSKA (reference sequence). CDR3 nucleotide sequence: TGCAGTGCTAGAGGTTTTGGCAGGTACTTTAGGCGGAACACTGAAGCTTTCTTT. Its protein is CSARGFGRYFRRNTEAFF.

This clonotype was observed a few times. The genes are TRBV20-1 and TRBJ2-7; the match to TRBD1 covers 7 bases. CDR3 length: 15 residues. With 3 bases clipped from V and 4 bases from J, the junction kept 12 bases outside the gene matches. Looked up from germline, CDR1 is DFQATT and CDR2 is SNEGSKA (reference sequence). The CDR3: CSARGPGTERYEQYF. The CDR3 nucleotides are TGCAGTGCTAGGGGTCCCGGGACAGAGAGATACGAGCAGTACTTC.

This clonotype was picked up a small number of times. This chain's CDR3 is CASSLKVGPQANEQFF. CDR3 nucleotides: TGTGCCAGCAGTTTGAAGGTCGGTCCTCAGGCGAATGAGCAGTTCTTC. This chain uses TRBV12-3 or TRBV12-4 with TRBJ2-1; D gene uncertain. The length of the CDR3 is 16 residues. V was shortened by 3 bases and J by 7 bases, with 19 bases between the two germline ends.

The rearrangement joins TRBV10-3 to TRBJ2-5; 11 positions match TRBD2. CDR3 length: 15 amino acids. Germline loops: CDR1 ENHRY, CDR2 SYGVKD. J lost 2 bases, V lost 5 bases, and 4 bases had no gene match. CDR3 in DNA: TGTGCCATCAGTTATCTAGCGGGAGGTCAAGAGACCCAGTACTTC. Translated, it gives CAISYLAGGQETQYF.

Only a few counts were recorded for this clonotype. The chain joins TRBV9 to TRBJ2-3; D is possibly TRBD2 (7 bases). Trimming pared 3 bases from V and 4 bases from J, leaving 12 bases between. The CDR3 runs to 14 residues. Looked up from germline, CDR1 is SGDLS and CDR2 is YYNGEE. The CDR3 sequence: CASSGWGGSDTQYF. The DNA for the CDR3 is TGTGCCAGCAGCGGGTGGGGGGGCTCAGATACGCAGTATTTT.

This sequence joins TRBV7-2 and TRBJ1-1; a weak D match, TRBD1 (6 bases). This CDR3 spans 15 amino acids. Trimming pared 2 bases from V and 5 bases from J, leaving 15 bases between. Germline V CDR1 and CDR2: SGHTA, FQGNSA. CDR3 nucleotide sequence: TGTGCCAGCAGCTTACCGGGACACTTTGGGACTGAAGCTTTCTTT. Protein: CASSLPGHFGTEAFF. Combining the CDR3 with reference TRBV7-2 and TRBJ1-1 gives the whole variable domain GAGVSQSPSNKVTEKGKDVELRCDPISGHTALYWYRQSLGQGLEFLIYFQGNSAPDKSGLPSDRFSAERTGGSVSTLTIQRTQQEDSAVYLCASSLPGHFGTEAFFGQGTRLTVV.

With respect to this clonotype: The junction does not match germline at one end; this may be a read error. The rearrangement uses TRBV5-1 and TRBJ2-5; perhaps TRBD2 as D (5 bases). Germline CDR1 and CDR2: SGHRS and YFSETQ. The CDR3 runs to 14 residues. DNA for the CDR3: TGCGCCAGCCGCTTCGTACGGGAACAAGAGACCCAGTACTTC. It codes for CASRFVREQETQYF.

V usage is TRBV6-5 and J usage is TRBJ2-2; D gene uncertain. This CDR3 is 16 amino acids long. Trimming shortened V by 5 bases and J by 4 bases, and 17 bases separated the two germline ends. Germline CDR1 is MNHEY and CDR2 is SVGAGI. The CDR3 DNA reads TGTGCCAGCAGTGGCCGACATTTTGGGCGCACCGGGGAGCTGTTTTTT. Translation: CASSGRHFGRTGELFF.

J is TRBJ2-7 and V is TRBV12-3 or TRBV12-4, with unresolved D. Trimming shortened V by 5 bases and J by 2 bases, and 7 bases separated the two germline ends. The CDR3 extends over 12 amino acids. The CDR3, as DNA: TGTGCCAGCAGTCCTATTACCTACGAGCAGTACTTC. It specifies CASSPITYEQYF.

This clonotype was detected a few times. V and J are TRBV12-3 or TRBV12-4 and TRBJ2-1; 11 nucleotides match TRBD1. Trimming cost V 5 bases and J 7 bases; bases outside gene matches: 10. The CDR3 runs 16 residues. DNA of the CDR3: TGTGCCAGCAGTCTGGACGGAGGGACAGGGGGAAATGAGCAGTTCTTC. Its translation: CASSLDGGTGGNEQFF.

The chain couples TRBV6-5 to TRBJ2-1, with TRBD2 matching over 8 bases. The CDR3 is 16 residues long. After removal of 5 bases from V and 7 bases from J, the junction contained 13 bases not matched to a gene. Germline values: CDR1 MNHEY, CDR2 SVGAGI. The CDR3 coding sequence is TGTGCCAGCAGTGATATCCCGGGACTAGTAAAGAATGAGCAGTTCTTC. Encoded protein: CASSDIPGLVKNEQFF.

The rearrangement uses TRBV14 and TRBJ2-1, with D perhaps matching TRBD1 or TRBD2 (5 bases each). In germline, CDR1 is SGHDN, CDR2 FVKESK. CDR3 length: 16 amino acids. V gave up 0 bases and J gave up 6 bases, with 15 bases separating them. The CDR3 DNA reads TGTGCCAGCAGCCAAGAAGGGGCGTGGGAGATCAATGAGCAGTTCTTC. Translated: CASSQEGAWEINEQFF. Using reference TRBV14 and TRBJ2-1 for the parts outside the CDR3, the full variable domain is EAGVTQFPSHSVIEKGQTVTLRCDPISGHDNLYWYRRVMGKEIKFLLHFVKESKQDESGMPNNRFLAERTGGTYSTLKVQPAELEDSGVYFCASSQEGAWEINEQFFGPGTRLTVL.

Only one count was recorded for this clonotype. The chain links TRBV10-3 to TRBJ2-7; possibly TRBD1 or TRBD2 for D (5 bases each). CDR1 is ENHRY and CDR2 is SYGVKD in the germline V gene. Between the trimmed V and J ends, which lost 1 base and 6 bases, there was a span of 16 bases. The CDR3 spans 15 residues. CDR3 sequence (DNA): TGTGCCATCAGTGAGTTTAAGGGGTCCGAGGGCGAGCAGTACTTC. Translating it yields CAISEFKGSEGEQYF.

This chain uses TRBV7-2 with TRBJ2-3; D possibly matches TRBD1 or TRBD2 (5 bases each). CDR3 size: 15 residues. V was shortened by 1 base and J by 4 bases, with 12 bases between the two germline ends. Germline V lookup: CDR1 SGHTA, CDR2 FQGNSA. DNA of the CDR3: TGTGCCAGCAGCTTAGGTCCCGGGACGTCAGATACGCAGTATTTT. Translated: CASSLGPGTSDTQYF.

Only a few counts were recorded for this clonotype. The rearrangement uses TRBV12-3 or TRBV12-4 and TRBJ1-2, with D possibly being TRBD1 (5 bases). The V and J ends lost 6 bases and 4 bases respectively, with 12 bases between them. The length of the CDR3 is 13 residues. CDR3 bases: TGTGCCAGCAGCACGACAGAGTCCTATGGCTACACCTTC. It is translated as CASSTTESYGYTF.

This clonotype was observed a few times. The V gene is TRBV27, the J gene TRBJ1-1; perhaps TRBD1 as D (6 bases). Trimming cost V 4 bases and J 1 base, with 16 bases left between them. The CDR3 consists of 16 residues. Germline V CDR1 and CDR2: MNHEY, SMNVEV (reference sequence). CDR3 bases: TGTGCCAGCAGTTCCAACCGACAGGCACCGAACACTGAAGCTTTCTTT. Translating gives CASSSNRQAPNTEAFF.

This clonotype was counted only a few times. V is TRBV12-3 or TRBV12-4 and J is TRBJ2-7; TRBD1 matches at 7 bases. This CDR3 region has 12 residues. The V segment lost 6 bases and the J segment 6 bases; nucleotides outside the gene matches: 5. CDR3 sequence: CASSPTGVEQYF. The CDR3 DNA sequence: TGTGCCAGCAGCCCAACAGGGGTCGAGCAGTACTTC.

The chain is built from TRBV3-1 and TRBJ1-1; no reliable D call. The V end lost 3 bases, the J end lost 0 bases, and 8 bases lay between the germline ends. There are 14 residues in the CDR3. CDR1 LGHDT and CDR2 YNNKEL come from the germline V gene (reference sequence). CDR3 region: CASSQAFMNTEAFF. The CDR3 region has the DNA TGTGCCAGCAGCCAGGCCTTTATGAACACTGAAGCTTTCTTT.